This T cell receptor beta chain was sequenced during a study of blood T cell repertoires in COVID-19. Background on the study: The United States, Italy and Spain provided the acute and convalescent COVID-19 samples. The cDNA or gDNA used as material had been derived from T cells, B-cell-depleted T cells, or PBMCs.

CDR3 length equals 13 residues. Between the trimmed V and J ends, which lost 5 bases and 10 bases, there was a span of 12 bases. Per the germline V gene, CDR1 is SGHVS and CDR2 is FQNEAQ. In the original analysis: Scientists estimated how many nucleated cells there were by amplifying reference gene primers. The table came from immunoSEQ multiplex PCR; TCRdb's copy has only in-frame clones and leaves some out. V, J and clone size are taken as reported in that table, and D and trimming were inferred from the DNA itself. The data contain some 200,000 clones, 70% to 90% of them singletons. The genes are TRBV7-8 and TRBJ1-6; no clear D gene. Source material: peripheral blood. The receptor was derived from a man in his forties or fifties with acute or convalescent COVID-19. CDR3: CASSVISFSPLHF. Written as DNA, the CDR3 is TGTGCCAGCAGCGTTATTAGCTTCTCACCCCTCCACTTT. Variable domain in full (rest from reference TRBV7-8 and TRBJ1-6): GAGVSQSPRYKVAKRGQDVALRCDPISGHVSLFWYQQALGQGPEFLTYFQNEAQLDKSGLPSDRFFAERPEGSVSTLKIQRTQQEDSAVYLCASSVISFSPLHFGNGTRLTVT.